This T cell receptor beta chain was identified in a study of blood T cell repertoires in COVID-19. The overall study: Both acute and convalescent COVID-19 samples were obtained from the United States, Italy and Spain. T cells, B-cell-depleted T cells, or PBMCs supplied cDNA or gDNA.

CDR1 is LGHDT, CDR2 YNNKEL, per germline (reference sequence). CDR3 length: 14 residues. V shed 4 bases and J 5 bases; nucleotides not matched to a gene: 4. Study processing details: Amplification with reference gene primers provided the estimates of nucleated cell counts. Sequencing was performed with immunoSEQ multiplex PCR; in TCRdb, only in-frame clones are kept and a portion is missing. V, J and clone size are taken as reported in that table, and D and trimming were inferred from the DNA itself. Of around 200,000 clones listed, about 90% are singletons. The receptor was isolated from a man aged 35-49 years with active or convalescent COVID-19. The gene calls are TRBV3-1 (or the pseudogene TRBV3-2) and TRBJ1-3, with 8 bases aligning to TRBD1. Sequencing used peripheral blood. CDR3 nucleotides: TGTGCCAGCAGCCCCCGGACAGGGCGAAACACCATATATTTT. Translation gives CASSPRTGRNTIYF.